This TCR beta chain comes out of a study of CD8+ T cells in alopecia areata. Germline CDR1 is SQVTM and CDR2 is ANQGSEA. The ends were cut back, 3 bases at V and 4 bases at J, with 7 bases in the middle. The length of the CDR3 is 11 residues. Specified treatment: oral pan-JAK inhibitor, 5-10 mg twice daily. Alopecia areata patients provided lesional scalp punch biopsies and peripheral blood. Following extraction, RNA underwent reverse transcription to cDNA, which served as the sequencing template. Profiling relied on immunoSEQ multiplex PCR, and the TCRdb table lists in-frame clones only, not all of them. Found here are 150,000 to 200,000 clones, 60% of them singletons; the top ten hold about 0.94%. The table lists this clone with a few counts.

The gene calls are TRBV29-1 and TRBJ2-7; no firm D call. The origin of this receptor is a human donor with alopecia areata. The sample here was CD4+ T cells sorted from blood, taken at week 24, from a patient treated with tofacitinib. CDR3 region: CSVEGEYEQYF. CDR3 nucleotides: TGCAGCGTTGAGGGCGAATACGAGCAGTACTTC.